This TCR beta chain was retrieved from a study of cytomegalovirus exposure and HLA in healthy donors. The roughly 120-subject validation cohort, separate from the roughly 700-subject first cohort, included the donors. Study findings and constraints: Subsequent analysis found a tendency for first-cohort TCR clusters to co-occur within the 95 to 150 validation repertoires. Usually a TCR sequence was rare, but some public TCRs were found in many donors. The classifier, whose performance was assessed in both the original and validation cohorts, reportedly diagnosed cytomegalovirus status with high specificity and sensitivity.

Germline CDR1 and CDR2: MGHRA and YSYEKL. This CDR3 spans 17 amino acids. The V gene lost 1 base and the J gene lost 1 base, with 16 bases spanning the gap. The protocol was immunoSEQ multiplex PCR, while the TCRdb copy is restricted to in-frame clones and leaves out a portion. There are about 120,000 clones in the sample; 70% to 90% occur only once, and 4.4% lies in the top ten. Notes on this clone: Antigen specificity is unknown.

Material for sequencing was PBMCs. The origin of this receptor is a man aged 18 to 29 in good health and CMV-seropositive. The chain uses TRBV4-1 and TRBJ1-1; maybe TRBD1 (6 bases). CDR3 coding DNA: TGCGCCAGCAGCCAAGGGGGGGGCCAAATCGCGAACACTGAAGCTTTCTTT. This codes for CASSQGGGQIANTEAFF.